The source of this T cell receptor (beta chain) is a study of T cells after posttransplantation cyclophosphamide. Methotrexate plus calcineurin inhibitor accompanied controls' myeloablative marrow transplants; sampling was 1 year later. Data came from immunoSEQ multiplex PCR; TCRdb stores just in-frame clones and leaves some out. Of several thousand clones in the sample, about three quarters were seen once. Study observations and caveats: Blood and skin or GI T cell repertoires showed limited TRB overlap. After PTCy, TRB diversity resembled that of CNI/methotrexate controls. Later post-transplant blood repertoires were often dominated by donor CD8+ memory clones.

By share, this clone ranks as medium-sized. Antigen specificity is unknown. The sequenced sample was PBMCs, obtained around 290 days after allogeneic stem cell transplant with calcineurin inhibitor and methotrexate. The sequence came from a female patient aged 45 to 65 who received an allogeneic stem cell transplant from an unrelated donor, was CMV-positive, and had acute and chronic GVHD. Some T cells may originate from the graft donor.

In DNA form, the CDR3 reads TGTGCCGCATGGGGGGGCGGATTAACGAATGAGCAGTTCTTC. Its protein product is CAAWGGGLTNEQFF. This chain links TRBV7-9 with TRBJ2-1; D may be TRBD2 (7 bases). CDR1 is SEHNR and CDR2 is FQNEAQ in the germline V gene (reference sequence). V lost 11 bases and J lost 7, with 21 bases in between. The CDR3 runs 14 residues.